Following are 30 T cell receptor beta chains from one sample sequenced in a study of shared clonotypes between healthy human individuals. The data were produced by immunoSEQ multiplex PCR, yet TCRdb's version contains in-frame clones alone and is incomplete. There are 2 million to 3 million clones in the sample; 80% to 95% occur only once, and approximately 0.36% lies in the top ten. The sequencing sample was made of naive CD4+ T cells from PBMCs. The subset is: CD45RA+ positively selected. These receptors came from a man younger than 30 in good health. Some clones in this sample may be carry-over from other donors' samples.

This clone has a handful of counts. This CDR3 is also generated by other DNA sequences in the sample. V is TRBV9 and J is TRBJ2-1; 10 bases line up with TRBD2. V trimming: 4 bases; J trimming: 5 bases; junction bases outside the gene matches: 6. Germline CDR1 SGDLS, CDR2 YYNGEE. This CDR3 spans 15 amino acids. The CDR3 region is CASSPRTSGNNEQFF. The DNA for the CDR3 is TGTGCCAGCAGCCCTCGGACTAGCGGTAACAATGAGCAGTTCTTC.

The CDR3 region has the DNA TGTGCCAGCTCAACCCAAGGCTACAATGAGCAGTTCTTC. Its protein is CASSTQGYNEQFF. The rearrangement joins TRBV18 to TRBJ2-1; D gene unclear. The CDR3 contains 13 residues. Germline V lookup: CDR1 KGHSH, CDR2 LQKENI. V was shortened by 5 bases and J by 3 bases, with 8 bases between the two germline ends.

The V and J genes are TRBV15 and TRBJ2-7, with D uncertain. The V and J ends lost 0 bases and 4 bases respectively, with 13 bases between them. Per germline, CDR1 LNHNV and CDR2 YYDKDF (reference sequence). This CDR3 is built from 15 residues. The CDR3 sequence is CATSRDGYGRYEQYF. In nucleotides, the CDR3 is TGTGCCACCAGCAGAGACGGGTATGGCCGGTACGAGCAGTACTTC. Combining the CDR3 with reference TRBV15 and TRBJ2-7 gives the whole variable domain DAMVIQNPRYQVTQFGKPVTLSCSQTLNHNVMYWYQQKSSQAPKLLFHYYDKDFNNEADTPDNFQSRRPNTSFCFLDIRSPGLGDTAMYLCATSRDGYGRYEQYFGPGTRLTVT.

Comments on this clone: The sample carries other DNA sequences with the same CDR3. V is TRBV7-3 and J is TRBJ1-2, with no clear D. Germline CDR1 reads SGHTA; CDR2 reads FQGTGA. This CDR3 region has 13 residues. Between the trimmed V and J ends, which lost 3 bases and 2 bases, there was a span of 7 bases. The CDR3 sequence: CASSLGPNYGYTF. For the CDR3, the DNA is TGTGCCAGCAGCTTGGGTCCCAACTATGGCTACACCTTC. Full variable domain (rest looked up from reference TRBV7-3 and TRBJ1-2): GAGVSQTPSNKVTEKGKYVELRCDPISGHTALYWYRQSLGQGPEFLIYFQGTGAADDSGLPNDRFFAVRPEGSVSTLKIQRTERGDSAVYLCASSLGPNYGYTFGSGTRLTVV.

This CDR3 is CASLPRDSSRKEKLFF. CDR3 in DNA: TGTGCCAGTCTACCGAGGGACTCCTCTAGGAAGGAAAAACTGTTTTTT. The chain couples TRBV19 to TRBJ1-4, with a possible D match to TRBD1 (5 bases). Germline lookup yields CDR1 LNHDA and CDR2 SQIVND (reference sequence). The CDR3 length is 16 residues. Deletions cut 8 bases from V and 8 bases from J, with 24 bases between. Looking up the rest from reference TRBV19 and TRBJ1-4 gives the full variable domain: DGGITQSPKYLFRKEGQNVTLSCEQNLNHDAMYWYRQDPGQGLRLIYYSQIVNDFQKGDIAEGYSVSREKKESFPLTVTSAQKNPTAFYLCASLPRDSSRKEKLFFGSGTQLSVL.

The chain is built from TRBV27 and TRBJ2-1, with D maybe TRBD2 (5 bases). The CDR3 loop spans 17 amino acids. Germline assignment: CDR1 MNHEY and CDR2 SMNVEV (reference sequence). V dropped 6 bases and J dropped 0 bases, with 18 bases sitting between them. The CDR3 protein is CASSPVVARSSYNEQFF. The CDR3 region has the DNA TGTGCCAGCAGCCCAGTTGTAGCGAGGAGCTCCTACAATGAGCAGTTCTTC.

This chain joins TRBV5-1 and TRBJ2-7, with TRBD2 matching over 16 bases. Trimming took 4 bases from V and 9 from J; bases not matched to a gene: 7. Germline V gene sequence: CDR1 SGHRS, CDR2 YFSETQ. The CDR3 sequence is 15 residues long. CDR3 sequence (DNA): TGCGCCAGCAGCCCCGCCGGGACTAGCGGGAGGGTGCAGTACTTC. Translation gives CASSPAGTSGRVQYF.

This chain links TRBV6-1 with TRBJ1-2; 7 bases match TRBD1. The trim removed 1 base at V and 4 bases at J, leaving 0 bases unmatched. Germline CDR1 and CDR2: MNHNS and SASEGT. CDR3 size: 13 residues. CDR3 in amino acids: CASSEGDSYGYTF. The CDR3 bases are TGTGCCAGCAGTGAAGGGGACAGCTATGGCTACACCTTC.

This clone was seen more than once but under ten times. Distinct nucleotide sequences in the sample also encode this CDR3. The chain has TRBV28 and TRBJ1-2; D call uncertain. CDR1 MDHEN and CDR2 SYDVKM come from the germline V gene. The CDR3 has 13 amino acids. V was shortened by 2 bases and J by 4 bases, with 8 bases between the two germline ends. Here the CDR3 reads CASSLVGRYGYTF. The CDR3 nucleotides are TGTGCCAGCAGTTTAGTTGGACGCTATGGCTACACCTTC.

The rearrangement links TRBV18 to TRBJ2-3, with 8 nucleotides matching TRBD2. Unmatched junction bases numbered 3, after V lost 3 bases and J lost 4 bases. The CDR3 extends over 14 amino acids. From germline, CDR1 is KGHSH and CDR2 LQKENI. CDR3 in amino acids: CASSPTSEADTQYF. The CDR3 DNA reads TGTGCCAGCTCACCGACTAGCGAGGCAGATACGCAGTATTTT. The full variable domain, rest sourced from reference TRBV18 and TRBJ2-3, is NAGVMQNPRHLVRRRGQEARLRCSPMKGHSHVYWYRQLPEEGLKFMVYLQKENIIDESGMPKERFSAEFPKEGPSILRIQQVVRGDSAAYFCASSPTSEADTQYFGPGTRLTVL.

The V gene is TRBV5-1, the J gene TRBJ1-3; D unresolved. V lost 7 bases and J lost 2, with 25 bases in between. Germline CDR1 reads SGHRS; CDR2 reads YFSETQ. This CDR3 has 18 amino acids. CDR3 loop: CASGRWARNSGAGNTIYF. In nucleotides, the CDR3 is TGCGCCAGCGGGCGTTGGGCGAGGAACTCAGGAGCTGGAAACACCATATATTTT.

This clone was seen a handful of times. Sequence at one end of the junction differs from germline and may be a read error. V and J are TRBV7-9 and TRBJ2-7, with 7 bases matching TRBD2. The CDR3 is made up of 13 amino acids. Germline loops: CDR1 SEHNR, CDR2 FQNEAQ (reference sequence). This CDR3 reads CASSYREAGAPSF. The DNA for the CDR3 is TGTGCCAGCAGCTACCGCGAGGCGGGAGCCCCCTCCTTC.

This sequence joins TRBV7-9 and TRBJ1-1; no clear D gene. The germline gives CDR1 SEHNR, CDR2 FQNEAQ (reference sequence). This CDR3 spans 13 amino acids. Trimming cost V 2 bases and J 5 bases, with 9 bases left between them. Here the CDR3 reads CASSLQAPTEAFF. The CDR3 DNA follows: TGTGCCAGCAGCTTACAGGCCCCGACTGAAGCTTTCTTT. The entire variable domain, with the rest obtained from reference TRBV7-9 and TRBJ1-1, is as follows: DTGVSQNPRHKITKRGQNVTFRCDPISEHNRLYWYRQTLGQGPEFLTYFQNEAQLEKSRLLSDRFSAERPKGSFSTLEIQRTEQGDSAMYLCASSLQAPTEAFFGQGTRLTVV.

CDR3 amino acids: CASSPRQRGDTQYF. The CDR3 coding sequence is TGTGCCAGTAGCCCCAGGCAGAGGGGGGATACGCAGTATTTT. The chain recombines TRBV19 with TRBJ2-3, with a tentative D call TRBD1 (6 bases). V was trimmed by 6 bases and J by 6 bases, leaving 16 bases between them. Germline assignment: CDR1 LNHDA and CDR2 SQIVND (reference sequence). There are 14 residues in the CDR3.

The J gene is TRBJ2-1, the V gene TRBV9; 8 bases are shared with TRBD2. The CDR3 consists of 15 residues. The junction had 8 bases not matched to a gene; V was cut back by 0 bases and J by 9 bases. The germline CDR1 and CDR2 sequences are SGDLS and YYNGEE. DNA for the CDR3: TGTGCCAGCAGCGTAGTGGATAGCGGGACTTCTGAGCAGTTCTTC. Translation gives CASSVVDSGTSEQFF.

The chain joins TRBV10-3 to TRBJ1-3; no reliable D call. Germline CDR1 reads ENHRY; CDR2 reads SYGVKD. Trimming removed 0 bases from V and 1 base from J, with 10 bases in between. There are 16 residues in the CDR3. The CDR3 DNA sequence: TGTGCCATCAGTGAGTCCCCCCTCAAGTCTGGAAACACCATATATTTT. Its protein is CAISESPLKSGNTIYF.

This clone came up a few times. The sample carries other DNA sequences with the same CDR3. V usage is TRBV19 and J usage is TRBJ1-5; 10 nucleotides line up with TRBD1. Germline CDR1 is LNHDA and CDR2 is SQIVND (reference sequence). This CDR3 contains 14 residues. V shed 5 bases, J shed 7 bases, and the junction held 5 bases outside the gene matches. In nucleotides, the CDR3 is TGTGCCAGTAGTTCCCGGACAGGGGGACAGCCCCAGCATTTT. It encodes CASSSRTGGQPQHF.

A single count supports this clone. The chain carries TRBV28 and TRBJ2-7; TRBD2 is a possible D gene (6 bases). Germline CDR1 MDHEN, CDR2 SYDVKM. V dropped 2 bases and J dropped 1 base, with 9 bases sitting between them. This CDR3 region has 14 residues. CDR3 amino acids: CASSLGGESYEQYF. CDR3 coding DNA: TGTGCCAGCAGTTTAGGAGGGGAGTCCTACGAGCAGTACTTC. Full variable domain (remainder filled in from reference TRBV28 and TRBJ2-7): DVKVTQSSRYLVKRTGEKVFLECVQDMDHENMFWYRQDPGLGLRLIYFSYDVKMKEKGDIPEGYSVSREKKERFSLILESASTNQTSMYLCASSLGGESYEQYFGPGTRLTVT.

This rearrangement joins TRBV6-6 to TRBJ2-2, with 10 bases matching TRBD2. The CDR3 sequence is 15 residues long. Germline V gives CDR1 MNHNY, CDR2 SVGAGI (reference sequence). V dropped 3 bases and J dropped 6; count of bases not matched to a gene: 4. The CDR3 sequence is CASSYPSGSPGELFF. The CDR3 coding sequence is TGTGCCAGCAGTTATCCTAGCGGGAGCCCCGGGGAGCTGTTTTTT.

The chain couples TRBV5-1 to TRBJ1-2; D might be TRBD1 (6 bases). V was trimmed by 3 bases and J by 4 bases, leaving 10 bases between them. CDR1 is SGHRS and CDR2 is YFSETQ in the germline V gene. The CDR3 has 13 residues. The CDR3, as DNA: TGCGCCAGCAGCTGGACAGAGGGCTATGGCTACACCTTC. Translated, it gives CASSWTEGYGYTF.

The chain recombines TRBV19 with TRBJ2-1, with a tentative D call TRBD2 (6 bases). Germline V gene lookup returns CDR1 LNHDA and CDR2 SQIVND (reference sequence). With 4 bases removed from V and 1 base from J, the gap between germline ends came to 8 bases. CDR3 length: 14 residues. The CDR3 DNA follows: TGTGCCAGTAGTACGGGAGTATCCTACAATGAGCAGTTCTTC. Translation gives CASSTGVSYNEQFF.

The table lists this clone with a count of one. The CDR3 loop is CASSLYGDRGANTIYF. The CDR3, as DNA: TGTGCCAGCAGCCTCTATGGGGACAGGGGGGCAAACACCATATATTTT. This chain joins TRBV7-9 and TRBJ1-3; 11 bases map to TRBD1. Germline trimming cut 5 bases from V and 6 bases from J; bases unmatched to any gene: 9. The CDR3 runs 16 residues. CDR1 is SEHNR and CDR2 is FQNEAQ in the germline V gene (reference sequence).

V usage is TRBV28 and J usage is TRBJ2-7; weak D call: TRBD2 (6 bases). From germline, CDR1 is MDHEN and CDR2 SYDVKM. The CDR3 spans 22 residues. Trimming removed 6 bases at V and 4 bases at J, with 40 bases between. The CDR3, as DNA: TGTGCCAGCAGGTCCCCGTTTCGAAATGGGGGAATTAGCGGTCCCTTCCATTACGAGCAGTACTTC. Its protein is CASRSPFRNGGISGPFHYEQYF.

This clone was recorded once. The V gene is TRBV5-1, the J gene TRBJ2-1; 7 positions agree with TRBD1. Trimming took 2 bases from V and 7 from J; bases not matched to a gene: 3. The CDR3 loop spans 13 amino acids. Germline V gene sequence: CDR1 SGHRS, CDR2 YFSETQ. CDR3 sequence: CASSFTTGNEQFF. The CDR3 nucleotides read TGCGCCAGCAGCTTCACGACAGGGAATGAGCAGTTCTTC.

The chain employs TRBV28 and TRBJ2-5; the D gene is possibly TRBD2 (6 bases). The germline CDR1 and CDR2 sequences are MDHEN and SYDVKM. This CDR3 has 15 amino acids. Trimming removed 6 bases from V and 5 bases from J, with 19 bases in between. CDR3 loop: CASSTVGRELETQYF. The CDR3 DNA is TGTGCCAGCAGCACCGTCGGTCGGGAGCTGGAGACCCAGTACTTC.

J is TRBJ1-1 and V is TRBV10-3; D may be TRBD1 (5 bases). CDR1 is ENHRY, CDR2 SYGVKD, per germline. Trimming took 9 bases from V and 3 from J, leaving 14 bases between them. CDR3 length: 13 amino acids. The DNA for the CDR3 is TGTGCCATGAACCAGGGTTCAGACACTGAAGCTTTCTTT. Its protein is CAMNQGSDTEAFF.

The genes are TRBV28 and TRBJ1-2; maybe TRBD1 (6 bases). CDR1 and CDR2 (germline): MDHEN, SYDVKM. Trimming cost V 2 bases and J 3 bases, with 13 bases left between them. There are 15 residues in the CDR3. CDR3 nucleotides: TGTGCCAGCAGTTTACTTATGGCAGGGGACTATGGCTACACCTTC. This gives the protein CASSLLMAGDYGYTF.

For this clone: The same CDR3 also results from other DNA sequences found in this sample. The gene calls are TRBV4-3 and TRBJ2-3; D remains ambiguous. This CDR3 has 14 amino acids. V dropped 0 bases and J dropped 2 bases, with 6 bases sitting between them. Germline V gives CDR1 LGHNA, CDR2 YSLEER. CDR3 region: CASSQDKNTDTQYF. DNA of the CDR3: TGCGCCAGCAGCCAAGACAAGAACACAGATACGCAGTATTTT.

This chain connects TRBV5-1 to TRBJ2-2; the D gene could be TRBD1 or TRBD2 (6 bases each). There are 16 residues in the CDR3. Germline V lookup: CDR1 SGHRS, CDR2 YFSETQ. V shed 0 bases and J shed 2 bases, with 11 bases lying between them. The CDR3 loop reads CASSLARGVNTGELFF. The CDR3 DNA sequence: TGCGCCAGCAGCTTGGCGAGGGGGGTTAACACCGGGGAGCTGTTTTTT.

The V and J genes are TRBV9 and TRBJ2-2, with 8 bases matching TRBD1. J gave up 6 bases and V 2 bases, and 6 bases lay outside the gene matches. This CDR3 is 15 amino acids long. Germline V gene sequence: CDR1 SGDLS, CDR2 YYNGEE. The DNA of the CDR3 is TGTGCCAGCAGCGTCTCAGGGGGCGCGCCCGGGGAGCTGTTTTTT. Residues: CASSVSGGAPGELFF.